This T cell receptor beta chain originates from a study of T cells in localized non-small cell lung cancer (dated by TCRdb to the early 2020s). At the level of the whole study: Comparing tumors with uninvolved tumor-adjacent lungs, the study looked at the T cell repertoires of 236 patients with early-stage NSCLC. NSCLC patients had a mean age of approximately 72 years, and approximately 140 were male and about a hundred female. The cohort comprised roughly 230 treatment-naïve NSCLC patients with resected, localized lung tumors.

Here is what the overall study found, with its caveats: Uninvolved tumor-adjacent lung showed the highest T cell clonality, higher than tumor, which suggests more focused antigenic responses in the uninvolved tumor-adjacent lung. Of the top 100 tumor clones, a median of roughly 56 were detected in paired uninvolved adjacent lung; roughly 26 were also among that lung's top 100. Higher T cell density in blood was associated with longer overall survival, whereas higher clonality in adjacent lung was associated with shorter survival. Multi-region tumor sequencing was not performed, so intratumor heterogeneity could not be excluded. Since the design was exploratory, TCR variables were selected using unadjusted p-values with no false-discovery rate correction.

The immunoSEQ Assay was used to sequence TCR beta CDR3 regions from DNA. The published analysis was carried out like this. To compute T cell density, TCR beta template counts were normalized to usable DNA, which was estimated by amplifying housekeeping genes. Richness was estimated with the preseqR package, extrapolating to 400,000 templates for PBMC samples and 120,000 templates for tissue samples. Clonality was calculated as one minus Pielou's evenness. Differential abundance testing on productive amino-acid clonotypes, with a minimum total count of 5 and an alpha of 0.1, was used to identify tissue-enriched TCRs. The Jaccard Index and the Morisita Overlap Index were used to measure how much the repertoires overlapped between compartments. GLIPH grouped TCR beta CDR3s together with public tetramer-defined viral CDR3s, and a viral motif had to include at least three viral sequences and also show V-gene enrichment. TCRdb took over this immuneACCESS table, retaining in-frame rearrangements with V and J assigned. Such tables are incomplete; in checked studies, under half of the missing clones stem from an unresolved V gene, and the remainder is unexplained. V, J and clone size reflect that table, while D and trimming were determined from the DNA. Present in this sample are almost 40,000 clones, 79% of which were seen just once. The biggest ten clones account for less than 35% of the sample.

Spanning cysteine to phenylalanine, the CDR3 consists of 15 amino acids. This entry keeps only the CDR3 DNA: 45 bases, framed from base 1. The CDR1 and CDR2 encoded by the germline V gene are SGDLS and YYNGEE. Compared with germline, V lacks 4 bases and J lacks 0 bases; bases without a gene match: 7. Notes on this clone: Its antigen remains undetermined. No base quality information exists; no much larger clone differs at one position.

At diagnosis, tumor, uninvolved tumor-adjacent lung and peripheral blood were collected and then preserved as a mix of FFPE and fresh-frozen material. Blood samples were analyzed as peripheral blood mononuclear cells for TCR repertoire profiling. The sequence joins TRBV9 to TRBJ2-7; TRBD2 matches 7 bases in the middle. This receptor was taken from a woman aged 40-75 years with stage II squamous cell lung carcinoma. Sequencing used PBMCs, obtained before any cancer treatment. The CDR3 protein sequence reads: CASSPQTSSSYEQYF. The DNA sequence is TGTGCCAGCAGCCCCCAGACTAGCTCCTCCTACGAGCAGTACTTC. Beyond the CDR3, the reference TRBV9 and TRBJ2-7 genes provide the residues; the full variable domain reads: DSGVTQTPKHLITATGQRVTLRCSPRSGDLSVYWYQQSLDQGLQFLIQYYNGEERAKGNILERFSAQQFPDLHSELNLSSLELGDSALYFCASSPQTSSSYEQYFGPGTRLTVT.